This T cell receptor (beta chain) was retrieved from a study of blood T cells in healthy people across ages. Study as a whole: Template switching picked up about one barcoded beta molecule for each two T cells.

Findings and limits, study-wide: As age increased, TCR beta diversity per million T cells fell in a roughly linear fashion.

Sample-barcoded 5' priming and a J-beta primer mix drove a second PCR of about 7 to 11 cycles. A single record per CDR3 protein comes from TCRdb applying MiXCR to the 5' RACE reads. Of 650,000 to 700,000 distinct CDR3 sequences listed, about 50% are singletons. In regard to this clonotype: What it binds is unknown.

This CDR3 is 10 amino acids long. V was pared by 6 bases and J by 7 bases, with 9 bases between. Looked up from germline, CDR1 is DFQATT and CDR2 is SNEGSKA (reference sequence). Source material: blood. The source of this sequence is a woman aged 80 or over in good health. V usage is TRBV20-1 and J usage is TRBJ2-5; no clear D. CDR3 region: CSAGVGTQYF. Written as DNA, the CDR3 is TGCAGTGCGGGTGTTGGGACCCAGTACTTC.